The 29 T cell receptor beta chains below all came from one sample that was sequenced in a study of blood T cell dynamics during melanoma immunotherapy. Only in-frame clones appear in the TCRdb table, and some are missing; sequencing was by immunoSEQ multiplex PCR. The table includes 11,000 or so clones, approximately 87% detected once. Described time point: pre-treatment baseline. The material sequenced was blood, taken from a patient treated with checkpoint blockade. All receptors derive from a human donor with melanoma.

The rearrangement links TRBV30 to TRBJ2-2; D is unresolved. CDR1 and CDR2 (germline): GTSNPN, SVGIG (reference sequence). The CDR3 contains 15 residues. The V end was cut by 4 bases, the J end by 0 bases, with 12 bases between. The CDR3 nucleotides are TGTGCCTGGATTAATACTGGGGCGAACACCGGGGAGCTGTTTTTT. Its protein product is CAWINTGANTGELFF.

The genes are TRBV7-2 and TRBJ1-6; TRBD1 matches at 8 bases. The CDR3 spans 15 residues. The germline CDR1 and CDR2 sequences are SGHTA and FQGNSA. V was clipped by 7 bases and J by 7 bases; unmatched bases: 9. The CDR3 nucleotides read TGTGCCAGCACCTTGAGGGGACAGGACAATTCACCCCTCCACTTT. Protein sequence: CASTLRGQDNSPLHF.

The CDR3 spells CASSQGMGGFYEQYF. The CDR3 nucleotides are TGTGCCAGCAGCCAAGGAATGGGGGGATTTTACGAGCAGTACTTC. V gene TRBV14 combines with J gene TRBJ2-7, with a possible D match to TRBD2 (6 bases). Germline V gene data show CDR1 as SGHDN and CDR2 as FVKESK. The CDR3 is 15 amino acids. Trimming shortened V by 1 base and J by 4 bases, and 14 bases separated the two germline ends.

This chain joins TRBV6-5 and TRBJ1-2; tentative D call: TRBD1 (6 bases). V shed 7 bases and J shed 5 bases, with 17 bases lying between them. The CDR3 runs to 14 residues. Looked up from germline, CDR1 is MNHEY and CDR2 is SVGAGI. The CDR3 bases are TGTGCCAGCAAGGCCGGACAGCCACAGTATGGCTACACCTTC. Translation: CASKAGQPQYGYTF.

The V call is TRBV7-8, the J call TRBJ2-3; unclear D gene. The CDR3 consists of 16 residues. Germline CDR1 is SGHVS and CDR2 is FQNEAQ. Trimming took off 0 bases at V and 0 bases at J, with 10 bases between the two ends. The CDR3 nucleotides read TGTGCCAGCAGCTTAGCGCCAGCTACTAGCACAGATACGCAGTATTTT. It specifies CASSLAPATSTDTQYF.

The J gene is TRBJ1-3, the V gene TRBV6-5, with 7 bases that match TRBD1. This CDR3 is built from 16 residues. The germline CDR1 and CDR2 sequences are MNHEY and SVGAGI. J was trimmed by 4 bases and V by 0 bases; bases with no gene match: 6. CDR3: CASSYSVTGHGNTIYF. The CDR3 DNA reads TGTGCCAGCAGTTACTCAGTGACAGGGCACGGAAACACCATATATTTT.

The V and J genes are TRBV7-9 and TRBJ1-3, with 9 bases matching TRBD1. The junction had 12 bases not matched to a gene; V was cut back by 5 bases and J by 4 bases. Germline V gene sequence: CDR1 SEHNR, CDR2 FQNEAQ (reference sequence). This CDR3 comprises 17 residues. CDR3 protein: CASSTGQGPRTGNTIYF. In nucleotides, the CDR3 is TGTGCCAGCAGCACCGGACAGGGGCCCAGGACGGGAAACACCATATATTTT.

The chain has TRBV5-1 and TRBJ1-3; no clear D gene. V lost 0 bases, J lost 3 bases, and 1 base lay in between. Looked up from germline, CDR1 is SGHRS and CDR2 is YFSETQ. The CDR3 is 12 amino acids. CDR3 bases: TGCGCCAGCAGCTTGGGTGGAAACACCATATATTTT. It codes for CASSLGGNTIYF.

The V and J genes are TRBV25-1 and TRBJ1-5, with 10 bases that match TRBD1. Germline V gene lookup returns CDR1 MGHDK and CDR2 SYGVNS. Trimming at V came to 4 bases and at J to 2 bases, leaving 8 bases not matched to a gene. The CDR3 loop spans 17 amino acids. Here the CDR3 reads CASSGGMTGGGNQPQHF. Written as DNA, the CDR3 is TGTGCCAGCAGTGGTGGGATGACAGGGGGCGGCAATCAGCCCCAGCATTTT. Filled out from reference TRBV25-1 and TRBJ1-5, the complete variable domain reads EADIYQTPRYLVIGTGKKITLECSQTMGHDKMYWYQQDPGMELHLIHYSYGVNSTEKGDLSSESTVSRIRTEHFPLTLESARPSHTSQYLCASSGGMTGGGNQPQHFGDGTRLSIL.

The chain has TRBV4-1 and TRBJ2-3; tentative D call: TRBD1 (6 bases). Germline CDR1 MGHRA, CDR2 YSYEKL. Trimming shortened V by 2 bases and J by 1 base, and 10 bases separated the two germline ends. The CDR3 spans 15 residues. The CDR3 spells CASSQSGVRTDTQYF. The CDR3 coding sequence is TGCGCCAGCAGCCAATCAGGGGTCCGCACAGATACGCAGTATTTT.

V and J are TRBV15 and TRBJ2-5; D remains ambiguous. With 0 bases removed from V and 5 bases from J, the gap between germline ends came to 10 bases. Looked up from germline, CDR1 is LNHNV and CDR2 is YYDKDF (reference sequence). This CDR3 has 14 residues. CDR3 sequence (DNA): TGTGCCACCAGCAGAGATGATTTAGGGGAGACCCAGTACTTC. This gives the protein CATSRDDLGETQYF.

V usage is TRBV18 and J usage is TRBJ1-1; the match to TRBD1 covers 10 bases. The CDR3 is made up of 19 amino acids. Trimming took 3 bases from V and 4 from J; bases not matched to a gene: 17. Germline lookup yields CDR1 KGHSH and CDR2 LQKENI. The CDR3 loop reads CASSPNPPGFRDRGTEAFF. The CDR3 region has the DNA TGTGCCAGCTCACCTAACCCACCAGGTTTTCGGGACAGGGGCACTGAAGCTTTCTTT.

This clone was seen once. The chain is built from TRBV27 and TRBJ2-2; tentatively, D is TRBD2 (6 bases). The CDR3 contains 15 residues. Germline lookup yields CDR1 MNHEY and CDR2 SMNVEV (reference sequence). The V gene lost 4 bases and the J gene lost 2 bases, with 11 bases spanning the gap. Here the CDR3 DNA reads TGTGCCAGCAGTTCGGGGGATAAAAACACCGGGGAGCTGTTTTTT. Translating gives CASSSGDKNTGELFF.

The gene calls are TRBV5-1 and TRBJ1-2, with a tentative D call TRBD1 (5 bases). The V and J ends lost 4 bases and 4 bases respectively, with 17 bases between them. This CDR3 comprises 15 residues. Germline loops: CDR1 SGHRS, CDR2 YFSETQ. CDR3 DNA: TGCGCCAGCAGCCCCGGGACCCCGTTAGGCTATGGCTACACCTTC. It translates to CASSPGTPLGYGYTF.

The chain joins TRBV25-1 to TRBJ2-5; 8 nucleotides align to TRBD2. Trimming cost V 6 bases and J 5 bases; bases outside gene matches: 5. Germline CDR1 MGHDK, CDR2 SYGVNS. This CDR3 spans 13 amino acids. CDR3 sequence: CASRGLGGETQYF. Here the CDR3 DNA reads TGTGCCAGCAGGGGACTAGGAGGGGAGACCCAGTACTTC.

The chain has TRBV11-2 and TRBJ2-7; TRBD2 might be the D (5 bases). Germline CDR1 and CDR2: SGHAT and FQNNGV. The length of the CDR3 is 13 residues. Between the trimmed V and J ends, which lost 1 base and 7 bases, there was a span of 11 bases. The CDR3 DNA is TGTGCCAGCAGCTTAGGACCGAAGCGGGAGCAGTACTTC. Its translation: CASSLGPKREQYF.

V is TRBV15 and J is TRBJ1-4; D remains ambiguous. Trimming removed 3 bases from V and 8 bases from J, with 13 bases in between. From germline, CDR1 is LNHNV and CDR2 YYDKDF (reference sequence). CDR3 size: 14 residues. The CDR3 nucleotides read TGTGCCACCAGCAGGCCCCAGATATTCGAAAAACTGTTTTTT. This gives the protein CATSRPQIFEKLFF.

The V and J genes are TRBV9 and TRBJ1-3, with D uncertain. CDR1 SGDLS and CDR2 YYNGEE come from the germline V gene. V lost 4 bases, J lost 6 bases, and 14 bases lay in between. The CDR3 has 14 residues. The CDR3 nucleotides are TGTGCCAGCAGCTACGGCCGTCTTCAAAACACCATATATTTT. Protein product: CASSYGRLQNTIYF.

The chain has TRBV11-2 and TRBJ1-1; no reliable D call. This CDR3 is built from 13 residues. V was pared by 4 bases and J by 4 bases, with 10 bases between. Per germline, CDR1 SGHAT and CDR2 FQNNGV. DNA of the CDR3: TGTGCCAGCAGCTCCCGTATGGGCACTGAAGCTTTCTTT. It translates to CASSSRMGTEAFF.

The chain recombines TRBV19 with TRBJ1-6, with D unclear. This CDR3 has 15 amino acids. Germline V gives CDR1 LNHDA, CDR2 SQIVND (reference sequence). V was shortened by 3 bases and J by 9 bases, with 15 bases between the two germline ends. The CDR3 DNA sequence: TGTGCCAGTAGTATGAGTTTGGGAACCTCTTCACCCCTCCACTTT. This translates into CASSMSLGTSSPLHF.

The table lists this clone with a few counts. This chain links TRBV10-2 with TRBJ1-1; 8 positions match TRBD1. Germline CDR1 reads WSHSY; CDR2 reads SAAADI. After removal of 2 bases from V and 3 bases from J, the junction contained 5 bases not matched to a gene. This CDR3 is 15 amino acids long. CDR3 sequence (DNA): TGCGCCAGCAGTGAGCCCGCCAGGGGGCACACTGAAGCTTTCTTT. Residues: CASSEPARGHTEAFF.

V is TRBV11-2 and J is TRBJ2-7; D is uncertain. Germline CDR1 is SGHAT and CDR2 is FQNNGV. Trimming removed 0 bases at V and 4 bases at J, with 10 bases between. This CDR3 contains 14 residues. The CDR3 is CASSLDPSTYEQYF. The CDR3 region has the DNA TGTGCCAGCAGCTTAGACCCTAGTACGTACGAGCAGTACTTC.

The chain recombines TRBV28 with TRBJ1-4; possible D gene TRBD1, 5 bases. This CDR3 contains 13 residues. V shed 3 bases and J shed 10 bases, with 12 bases lying between them. Germline lookup yields CDR1 MDHEN and CDR2 SYDVKM. The chain's CDR3 is CASSFGRERKLFF. CDR3 sequence (DNA): TGTGCCAGCAGTTTCGGCAGGGAGAGAAAACTGTTTTTT.

In this sample, this clone turned up a few times. This sequence joins TRBV9 and TRBJ1-2; maybe TRBD1 (5 bases). Germline V CDR1 and CDR2: SGDLS, YYNGEE. Trimming pared 4 bases from V and 3 bases from J, leaving 16 bases between. This CDR3 contains 15 residues. CDR3 bases: TGTGCCAGCAGCCCGACGGGGGACCCGCACTATGGCTACACCTTC. Translated, it gives CASSPTGDPHYGYTF.

CDR3 sequence: CASSYSRQGNYGYTF. The CDR3 DNA is TGTGCCAGCAGTTACTCTCGCCAGGGAAACTATGGCTACACCTTC. The chain is built from TRBV6-5 and TRBJ1-2, with D possibly TRBD1 on 5 matching bases. The ends were cut back, 0 bases at V and 2 bases at J, with 10 bases in the middle. CDR3 size: 15 residues. Looked up from germline, CDR1 is MNHEY and CDR2 is SVGAGI.

This sequence joins TRBV5-1 and TRBJ2-2; no definite D call. V lost 2 bases, J lost 6 bases, and 11 bases lay in between. CDR1 and CDR2 (germline): SGHRS, YFSETQ. CDR3 length: 14 residues. CDR3 coding DNA: TGCGCCAGCAGCTTAACACTCCTGCCCGGGGAGCTGTTTTTT. Translating gives CASSLTLLPGELFF.

CDR3 residues: CASSSNYNEQFF. The CDR3 DNA follows: TGTGCCAGCAGCTCGAATTACAATGAGCAGTTCTTC. This sequence joins TRBV7-6 and TRBJ2-1; D is undetermined. Looked up from germline, CDR1 is SGHVS and CDR2 is FNYEAQ. V was cut by 4 bases and J by 4 bases, with 5 bases left in between. The CDR3 has 12 amino acids.

In its sample, this clone was seen once. The chain uses TRBV7-9 and TRBJ2-5, with TRBD2 matching over 8 bases. CDR3 length: 15 residues. Germline V lookup: CDR1 SEHNR, CDR2 FQNEAQ (reference sequence). J lost 5 bases, V lost 3 bases, and 8 bases had no gene match. The CDR3 loop reads CASSFVAGRGETQYF. The CDR3 nucleotides are TGTGCCAGCAGCTTTGTAGCGGGGAGAGGGGAGACCCAGTACTTC.

The chain is built from TRBV5-8 and TRBJ2-5; 7 positions match TRBD1. Per the germline V gene, CDR1 is SGHTS and CDR2 is YDEGEE. The length of the CDR3 is 14 residues. V lost 4 bases and J lost 1; bases outside the gene matches: 4. The CDR3 here is CASSPGQRQETQYF. The CDR3 coding sequence is TGTGCCAGCAGCCCGGGACAGCGCCAAGAGACCCAGTACTTC. Filled out from reference TRBV5-8 and TRBJ2-5, the complete variable domain reads EAGVTQSPTHLIKTRGQQATLRCSPISGHTSVYWYQQALGLGLQFLLWYDEGEERNRGNFPPRFSGRQFPNYSSELNVNALELEDSALYLCASSPGQRQETQYFGPGTRLLVL.